This T cell receptor beta chain stems from a study of blood T cell repertoires in COVID-19. Libraries were prepared by immunoSEQ multiplex PCR; TCRdb keeps only in-frame clonotypes and omits some of them. Altogether 200,000 to 250,000 clones are present, 87% being singletons, with the ten largest covering approximately 10%. The CDR3 has 13 residues. The germline V gene has CDR1 SGHVS and CDR2 FQNEAQ. V was trimmed by 2 bases and J by 1 base, leaving 6 bases between them. The chain combines TRBV7-8 with TRBJ2-7; the D gene is possibly TRBD1 (6 bases). The sequence was obtained from a man aged 30-40 years who had recovered from COVID-19. Source material: PBMCs or T cells enriched from blood (not recorded which). CDR3 amino acids: CASSLRGSYEQYF. CDR3 DNA: TGTGCCAGCAGCTTAAGGGGGTCCTACGAGCAGTACTTC.